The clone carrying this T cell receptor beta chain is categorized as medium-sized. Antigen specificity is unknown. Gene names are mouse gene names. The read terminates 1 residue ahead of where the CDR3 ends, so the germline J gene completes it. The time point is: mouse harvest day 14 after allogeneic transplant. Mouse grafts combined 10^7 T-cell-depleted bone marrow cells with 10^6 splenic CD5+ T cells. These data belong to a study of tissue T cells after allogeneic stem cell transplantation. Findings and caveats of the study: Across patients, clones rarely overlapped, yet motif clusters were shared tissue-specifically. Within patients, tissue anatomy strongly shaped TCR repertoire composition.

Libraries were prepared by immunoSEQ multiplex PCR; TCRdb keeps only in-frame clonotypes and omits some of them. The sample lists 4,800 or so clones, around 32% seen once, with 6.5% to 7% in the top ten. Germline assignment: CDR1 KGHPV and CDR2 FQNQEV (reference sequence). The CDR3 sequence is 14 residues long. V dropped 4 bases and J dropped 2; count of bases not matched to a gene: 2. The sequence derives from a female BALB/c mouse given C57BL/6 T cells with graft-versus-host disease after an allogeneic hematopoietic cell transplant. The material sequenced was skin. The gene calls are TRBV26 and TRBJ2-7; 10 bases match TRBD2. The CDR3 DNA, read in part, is TGTGCCAGCAGTCCGGGACTGGGGACCTATGAACAGTAC. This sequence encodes CASSPGLGTYEQY. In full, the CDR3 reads CASSPGLGTYEQYF.